Below, 26 T cell receptor beta chains from the same sample are listed, as sequenced in a study of blood T cell repertoires in COVID-19. Sequenced by immunoSEQ multiplex PCR; TCRdb stores in-frame clones only, minus some. The data contain almost 200,000 clones, around 85% of them seen just once; the ten biggest clones take up roughly 0.78%. The sample was peripheral blood. The receptors here all came from a woman between 65 and 79 years old with acute or convalescent COVID-19.

The genes are TRBV3-1 (or the pseudogene TRBV3-2) and TRBJ1-2; D gene ambiguous. V was cut by 2 bases and J by 8 bases, with 12 bases left in between. Germline CDR1 LGHDT, CDR2 YNNKEL (reference sequence). The CDR3 loop spans 13 amino acids. CDR3 in amino acids: CASSQTQVNGYTF. CDR3 coding DNA: TGTGCCAGCAGCCAAACACAAGTTAACGGCTACACCTTC.

The V gene is TRBV7-5, the J gene TRBJ2-5; TRBD1, the table's D call, lacks a check against the DNA. TRBV7-5 is given as a pseudogene. This CDR3 has 15 amino acids. The CDR3 coding sequence is TGTGTCAGAAGCCGCCGACAGAAGTTTCAAGAGACCCAGTACTTC. Translated: CVRSRRQKFQETQYF.

The chain couples TRBV7-2 to TRBJ2-7, with D tentatively TRBD1 (6 bases). Deletions cut 0 bases from V and 5 bases from J, with 14 bases between. Germline CDR1 and CDR2: SGHTA and FQGNSA. This CDR3 contains 15 residues. CDR3 amino acids: CASSLAGTNPHEQYF. For the CDR3, the DNA is TGTGCCAGCAGCTTAGCCGGGACAAACCCCCACGAGCAGTACTTC.

The chain combines TRBV6-5 with TRBJ1-6, with TRBD1 matching 9 bases. J gave up 7 bases and V 3 bases, and 4 bases lay outside the gene matches. The germline CDR1 and CDR2 sequences are MNHEY and SVGAGI. This CDR3 comprises 15 residues. The CDR3 sequence: CASSYGTGTNSPLHF. Here the CDR3 DNA reads TGTGCCAGCAGTTATGGGACAGGGACAAATTCACCCCTCCACTTT.

The chain recombines TRBV5-4 with TRBJ2-5; the match to TRBD2 covers 13 bases. In germline, CDR1 is SGHNT, CDR2 YYREEE (reference sequence). V shed 4 bases, J shed 0 bases, and the junction held 9 bases outside the gene matches. The CDR3 runs 18 residues. CDR3 sequence reads: CASSPGTSGNMYQETQYF. The CDR3 nucleotides are TGTGCCAGCAGCCCCGGGACTAGCGGGAACATGTACCAAGAGACCCAGTACTTC.

CDR3 in DNA: TGTGCCAGCAGCGTAGGACACTCTGGGGCCAACGTCCTGACTTTC. Translating it yields CASSVGHSGANVLTF. The chain joins TRBV9 to TRBJ2-6; no definite D call. Trimming shortened V by 0 bases and J by 0 bases, and 4 bases separated the two germline ends. Germline CDR1 is SGDLS and CDR2 is YYNGEE. CDR3 length: 15 residues.

This chain uses TRBV19 with TRBJ1-3; 7 nucleotides agree with TRBD1. Germline V gene lookup returns CDR1 LNHDA and CDR2 SQIVND (reference sequence). The CDR3 covers 12 residues. The ends lost 9 bases at V and 2 bases at J; junction bases unmatched: 1. CDR3: CASRGTGNTIYF. As DNA, the CDR3 is TGTGCCAGCAGGGGGACTGGAAACACCATATATTTT.

The chain has TRBV2 and TRBJ1-3, with 7 bases aligning to TRBD1. The CDR3 runs 16 residues. The J segment lost 5 bases and the V segment lost 6 bases, leaving 13 bases of the junction unmatched. Germline CDR1 and CDR2: SNHLY and FYNNEI. The CDR3 nucleotides read TGTGCCAGCAGATCCATGCCGGGGACAGCCAGAAACACCATATATTTT. This encodes CASRSMPGTARNTIYF.

This sequence joins TRBV18 and TRBJ2-1; 7 nucleotides match TRBD2. Germline-derived CDR1 and CDR2 are KGHSH and LQKENI. Germline trimming cut 6 bases from V and 3 bases from J; bases unmatched to any gene: 11. CDR3 length: 16 amino acids. This chain's CDR3 is CASSSWAGLDYNEQFF. The CDR3 nucleotides are TGTGCCAGCTCCTCCTGGGCAGGACTAGACTACAATGAGCAGTTCTTC.

The chain employs TRBV5-5 and TRBJ1-4; D possibly corresponds to TRBD1 (5 bases). V shed 2 bases and J shed 8 bases, with 13 bases lying between them. The CDR3 contains 14 residues. Germline loops: CDR1 SGHKS, CDR2 YYEKEE (reference sequence). CDR3 amino acids: CASSFQGGDEKLFF. The DNA of the CDR3 is TGTGCCAGCAGCTTCCAGGGAGGGGACGAAAAACTGTTTTTT.

The chain combines TRBV7-6 with TRBJ1-1; no firm D call. Germline V gene data show CDR1 as SGHVS and CDR2 as FNYEAQ. The CDR3 loop spans 15 amino acids. V lost 5 bases to trimming and J lost 0 bases, with 13 bases between them. In DNA form, the CDR3 reads TGTGCCAGCAGCCTCGGCCGGGAGTTGAACACTGAAGCTTTCTTT. It translates to CASSLGRELNTEAFF.

CDR3 region: CASSPGQGARGTEAFF. CDR3 coding DNA: TGTGCCAGCAGCCCCGGACAGGGGGCTCGGGGCACTGAAGCTTTCTTT. V usage is TRBV12-1 and J usage is TRBJ1-1; the DNA was not used to check the table's D call, TRBD1. TRBV12-1 has pseudogene status. This CDR3 contains 16 residues.

This clone was seen just once. This chain connects TRBV7-2 to TRBJ1-3, with TRBD1 matching over 8 bases. Trimming cost V 4 bases and J 4 bases; bases outside gene matches: 0. CDR1 is SGHTA, CDR2 FQGNSA, per germline. This CDR3 is 13 amino acids long. The CDR3 loop reads CASSWDRGNTIYF. The CDR3 DNA reads as TGTGCCAGCAGCTGGGACAGGGGAAACACCATATATTTT.

Comments on this clone: The sample has other DNA sequences that encode this CDR3 too. The chain joins TRBV7-2 to TRBJ1-5; D possibly corresponds to TRBD1 (6 bases). The CDR3 is 14 amino acids. The germline V gene encodes CDR1 SGHTA and CDR2 FQGNSA. V lost 1 base and J 2 bases, leaving 6 bases between the germline ends. Written as DNA, the CDR3 is TGTGCCAGCAGCTTAGACAGGGGCAATCAGCCCCAGCATTTT. Protein: CASSLDRGNQPQHF.

V is TRBV28 and J is TRBJ1-1; the D gene is possibly TRBD1 (6 bases). The CDR3 loop spans 14 amino acids. V dropped 7 bases and J dropped 8 bases, with 20 bases sitting between them. CDR1 is MDHEN, CDR2 SYDVKM, per germline. Here the CDR3 reads CASTSGGGTREAFF. CDR3 DNA: TGTGCCAGCACCTCGGGGGGGGGCACCAGGGAAGCTTTCTTT.

The chain links TRBV6-5 to TRBJ2-7; TRBD1 might be the D (5 bases). Trimming removed 6 bases from V and 2 bases from J, with 11 bases in between. The CDR3 length is 13 residues. Germline V gives CDR1 MNHEY, CDR2 SVGAGI. CDR3 loop: CASSQDSTYEQYF. The CDR3 nucleotides are TGTGCCAGCAGCCAAGACAGTACCTACGAGCAGTACTTC.

The rearrangement links TRBV7-9 to TRBJ2-7; a weak D match, TRBD1 (6 bases). V lost 0 bases to trimming and J lost 5 bases, with 17 bases between them. CDR1 and CDR2 from the germline V gene are SEHNR and FQNEAQ (reference sequence). The CDR3 has 16 residues. The CDR3 sequence: CASSLARQALDHEQYF. DNA for the CDR3: TGTGCCAGCAGCTTAGCGCGACAGGCGCTCGACCACGAGCAGTACTTC.

The chain is built from TRBV11-3 and TRBJ2-1; 7 nucleotides line up with TRBD2. Germline V gives CDR1 SGHNT, CDR2 YENEEA. With 4 bases clipped from V and 8 bases from J, the junction kept 8 bases outside the gene matches. This CDR3 spans 14 amino acids. The CDR3, as DNA: TGTGCCAGCAGCTGGCCCGGGACTATGGATGAGCAGTTCTTC. The encoded protein is CASSWPGTMDEQFF.

This rearrangement joins TRBV5-1 to TRBJ1-5, with D unresolved. The CDR3 runs 14 residues. The V and J ends lost 4 bases and 4 bases respectively, with 12 bases between them. Germline V gives CDR1 SGHRS, CDR2 YFSETQ. The CDR3 loop is CASSDGSRNQPQHF. The CDR3 coding sequence is TGCGCCAGCAGCGACGGGTCAAGGAATCAGCCCCAGCATTTT. The entire variable domain, with the rest obtained from reference TRBV5-1 and TRBJ1-5, is as follows: KAGVTQTPRYLIKTRGQQVTLSCSPISGHRSVSWYQQTPGQGLQFLFEYFSETQRNKGNFPGRFSGRQFSNSRSEMNVSTLELGDSALYLCASSDGSRNQPQHFGDGTRLSIL.

This clone appeared a single time. V usage is TRBV28 and J usage is TRBJ2-5, with a possible D match to TRBD1 (5 bases). The length of the CDR3 is 12 residues. Germline V lookup: CDR1 MDHEN, CDR2 SYDVKM. V lost 8 bases and J lost 4, with 11 bases in between. Here the CDR3 DNA reads TGTGCCAGCGTCAGGGTTCCAGAGACCCAGTACTTC. It is translated as CASVRVPETQYF.

The genes are TRBV7-9 and TRBJ2-7, with 11 bases that match TRBD2. The CDR3 extends over 14 amino acids. Germline lookup yields CDR1 SEHNR and CDR2 FQNEAQ (reference sequence). Trimming at V came to 5 bases and at J to 5 bases, leaving 5 bases not matched to a gene. The CDR3 bases are TGTGCCAGCAGCAGTAGCGGGAGGGCCGACGAGCAGTACTTC. Translating it yields CASSSSGRADEQYF.

The chain couples TRBV2 to TRBJ1-4; 9 bases are a match to TRBD1. V dropped 1 base and J dropped 7; count of bases not matched to a gene: 4. Per the germline V gene, CDR1 is SNHLY and CDR2 is FYNNEI. The CDR3 covers 15 residues. The CDR3 DNA is TGTGCCAGCAGTGAAGATGGGACAGGGTTTGAAAAACTGTTTTTT. It translates to CASSEDGTGFEKLFF.

CDR3 region: CASSLVGQPTDTQYF. CDR3 coding DNA: TGTGCCAGCAGCTTAGTGGGACAGCCCACAGATACGCAGTATTTT. The rearrangement links TRBV11-2 to TRBJ2-3; TRBD1 aligns across 7 bases. Germline V gene sequence: CDR1 SGHAT, CDR2 FQNNGV. CDR3 length: 15 residues. J gave up 2 bases and V 1 base, and 3 bases lay outside the gene matches.

This chain links TRBV6-2 or TRBV6-3 with TRBJ2-7; D is perhaps TRBD2 (6 bases). The V gene's germline CDR1 is MNHEY and CDR2 SVGEGT. The CDR3 consists of 13 residues. Trimming pared 2 bases from V and 5 bases from J, leaving 10 bases between. This CDR3 reads CASSYKGRNEQYF. In nucleotides, the CDR3 is TGTGCCAGCAGTTACAAGGGGAGGAACGAGCAGTACTTC.

In DNA, the CDR3 is TGTGCCAGTAGCAAGCTAGCGACCGGGGAGCTGTTTTTT. Translating it yields CASSKLATGELFF. The rearrangement uses TRBV19 and TRBJ2-2, with D maybe TRBD2 (6 bases). Germline assignment: CDR1 LNHDA and CDR2 SQIVND (reference sequence). V gave up 6 bases and J gave up 5 bases, with 10 bases separating them. The CDR3 length is 13 residues.

CDR3 loop: CASRRQGLNNSPLHF. The CDR3, as DNA: TGTGCCAGCAGACGACAGGGGTTAAATAATTCACCCCTCCACTTT. The J gene is TRBJ1-6, the V gene TRBV3-1 (or the pseudogene TRBV3-2); 8 nucleotides agree with TRBD1. CDR1 is LGHDT and CDR2 is YNNKEL in the germline V gene (reference sequence). The CDR3 runs to 15 residues. With V trimmed by 6 bases and J by 5 bases, 6 bases remained unmatched.